The present T cell receptor beta chain was sequenced within a study of spatial heterogeneity in lung cancer. Turning to the study itself: Raw reads contained each unique TCR and UMI combination more than ten times on average. General study findings and limits: Tracking of tumor mutation counts was seen in expanded intratumoral alpha and beta TCR counts.

Using its own MiXCR run on the 5' RACE reads, TCRdb lists one record per CDR3 protein. The sample yields some 20,000 distinct CDR3 sequences, 7% seen once. The time point: sample taken at primary tumor resection. Donation came from over 60 patients with untreated early-stage non-small cell lung cancer. Unsorted whole RNA from tumor, nontumor lung or frozen PBMC underwent sequencing. This clonotype was found many times. Antigen unknown. CDR3 length equals 14 residues. V was shortened by 1 base and J by 7 bases, with 12 bases between the two germline ends. Germline lookup yields CDR1 SGHRS and CDR2 YFSETQ.

The chain uses TRBV5-1 and TRBJ2-1; D possibly corresponds to TRBD1 (5 bases). The source is a female donor with early-stage non-small cell lung cancer. The material sequenced was lung tumor tissue, taken at surgery. The DNA of the CDR3 is TGCGCCAGCAGCTTGCCAGGGTCGTCGAATGAGCAGTTCTTC. Translating it yields CASSLPGSSNEQFF. The whole variable domain, filled in from reference TRBV5-1 and TRBJ2-1, reads KAGVTQTPRYLIKTRGQQVTLSCSPISGHRSVSWYQQTPGQGLQFLFEYFSETQRNKGNFPGRFSGRQFSNSRSEMNVSTLELGDSALYLCASSLPGSSNEQFFGPGTRLTVL.